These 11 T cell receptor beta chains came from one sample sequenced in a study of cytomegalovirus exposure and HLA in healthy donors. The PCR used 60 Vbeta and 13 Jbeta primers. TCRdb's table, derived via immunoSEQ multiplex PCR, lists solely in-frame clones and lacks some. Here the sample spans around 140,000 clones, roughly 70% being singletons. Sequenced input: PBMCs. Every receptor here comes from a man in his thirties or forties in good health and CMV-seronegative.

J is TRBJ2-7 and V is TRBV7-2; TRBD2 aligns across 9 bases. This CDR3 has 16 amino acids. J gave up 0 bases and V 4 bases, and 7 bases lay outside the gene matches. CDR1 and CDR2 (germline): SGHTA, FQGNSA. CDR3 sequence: CASSSRSGGSSYEQYF. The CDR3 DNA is TGTGCCAGCAGCTCACGAAGCGGGGGGTCCTCCTACGAGCAGTACTTC.

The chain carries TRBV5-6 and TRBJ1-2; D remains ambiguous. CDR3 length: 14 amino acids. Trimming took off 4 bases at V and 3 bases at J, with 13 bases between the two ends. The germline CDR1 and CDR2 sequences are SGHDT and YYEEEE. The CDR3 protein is CASSPRGSYYGYTF. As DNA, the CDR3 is TGTGCCAGCAGCCCGAGAGGGTCTTACTATGGCTACACCTTC.

CDR3 nucleotides: TGTGCCAGCAGCTTACGTCTTAGTTCAACAGATACGCAGTATTTT. It specifies CASSLRLSSTDTQYF. The chain joins TRBV7-2 to TRBJ2-3, with D uncertain. CDR1 is SGHTA and CDR2 is FQGNSA in the germline V gene. V lost 2 bases to trimming and J lost 3 bases, with 12 bases between them. The CDR3 spans 15 residues.

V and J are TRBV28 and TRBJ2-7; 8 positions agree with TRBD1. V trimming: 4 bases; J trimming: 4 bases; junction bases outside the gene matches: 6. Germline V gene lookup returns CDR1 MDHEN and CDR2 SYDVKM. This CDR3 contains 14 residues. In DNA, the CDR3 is TGTGCCAGCAGTTCCTGGACAGGGAAGTACGAGCAGTACTTC. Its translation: CASSSWTGKYEQYF.

CDR3 region: CASTPGGGGSGELFF. DNA of the CDR3: TGCGCCAGCACTCCAGGTGGGGGCGGTTCGGGGGAGCTGTTTTTT. The chain couples TRBV10-2 to TRBJ2-2; a weak D match, TRBD1 (6 bases). CDR1 and CDR2 (germline): WSHSY, SAAADI. V dropped 7 bases and J dropped 8 bases, with 20 bases sitting between them. The CDR3 sequence is 15 residues long.

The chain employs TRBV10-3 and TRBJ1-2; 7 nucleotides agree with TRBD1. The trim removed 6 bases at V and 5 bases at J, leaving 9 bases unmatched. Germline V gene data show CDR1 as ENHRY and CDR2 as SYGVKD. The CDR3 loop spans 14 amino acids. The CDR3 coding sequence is TGTGCCATCAGGGGAGACAGGGCTGTATATGGCTACACCTTC. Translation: CAIRGDRAVYGYTF.

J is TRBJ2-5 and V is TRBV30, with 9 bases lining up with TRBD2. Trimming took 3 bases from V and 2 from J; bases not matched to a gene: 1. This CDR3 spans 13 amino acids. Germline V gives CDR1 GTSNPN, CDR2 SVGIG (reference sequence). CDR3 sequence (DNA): TGTGCCTGGAGGCGGGGGGGTCAAGAGACCCAGTACTTC. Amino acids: CAWRRGGQETQYF.

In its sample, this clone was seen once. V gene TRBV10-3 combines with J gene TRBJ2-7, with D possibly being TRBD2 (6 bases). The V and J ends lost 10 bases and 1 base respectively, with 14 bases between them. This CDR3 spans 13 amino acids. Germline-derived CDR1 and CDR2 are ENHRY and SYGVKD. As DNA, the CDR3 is TGTGCCACCAGCGCGGGGCTATCCTACGAGCAGTACTTC. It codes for CATSAGLSYEQYF.

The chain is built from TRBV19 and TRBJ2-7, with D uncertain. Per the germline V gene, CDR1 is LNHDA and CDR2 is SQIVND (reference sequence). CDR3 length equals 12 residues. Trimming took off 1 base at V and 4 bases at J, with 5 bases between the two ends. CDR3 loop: CASSIVGYEQYF. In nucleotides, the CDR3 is TGTGCCAGTAGTATAGTCGGGTACGAGCAGTACTTC.

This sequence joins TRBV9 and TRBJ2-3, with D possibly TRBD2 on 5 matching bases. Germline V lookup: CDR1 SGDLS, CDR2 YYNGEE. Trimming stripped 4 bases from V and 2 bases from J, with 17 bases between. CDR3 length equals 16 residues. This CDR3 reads CASSPPGLSLTDTQYF. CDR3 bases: TGTGCCAGCAGCCCCCCCGGACTTTCCCTCACAGATACGCAGTATTTT.

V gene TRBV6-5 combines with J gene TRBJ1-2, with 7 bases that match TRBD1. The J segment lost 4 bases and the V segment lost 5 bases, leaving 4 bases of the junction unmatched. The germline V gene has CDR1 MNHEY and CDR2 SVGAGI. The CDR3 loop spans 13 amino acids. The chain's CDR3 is CASSERDSYGYTF. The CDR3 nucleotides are TGTGCCAGCAGTGAAAGGGACAGCTATGGCTACACCTTC.